The 20 T cell receptor beta chains below come from one sample, sequenced in a study of CXCR3-negative and CXCR3-positive naive CD8 T cells. General observations from the study: Naive CXCR3-positive cells had TRB CDR3s more hydrophobic than those of CXCR3-negative naive cells.

These receptors' targets are unknown. Libraries of TRB cDNA were made by 5' RACE and carried UMIs. Using the 5' RACE reads, TCRdb records one entry per CDR3 protein without DNA. This listing includes approximately 65,000 distinct CDR3 sequences. The specimen was naive CXCR3+ CD8+ T cells from blood. Specified subset: CD45RO-CCR7+CD27+CD95- naive CD8+ T cells expressing CXCR3 (TNR3+). Receptors originate from a human donor in good health. Some clones in this sample may be carry-over from other donors' samples.

This chain joins TRBV6-2 or TRBV6-3 and TRBJ2-7; TCRdb returns TRBD2, unconfirmable since there is no DNA. The CDR3 has 15 residues. Per the germline V gene, CDR1 is MNHEY and CDR2 is SVGEGT. The CDR3 loop is CASREAGGPSYEQYF.

V is TRBV6-2 or TRBV6-3 and J is TRBJ2-3. The germline V gene encodes CDR1 MNHEY and CDR2 SVGEGT. This CDR3 comprises 16 residues. The CDR3 is CASSYQTHVGTDTQYF.

The rearrangement links TRBV7-2 to TRBJ2-1; TCRdb indicates TRBD2, and absent DNA this call remains unverified. CDR1 SGHTA and CDR2 FQGNSA come from the germline V gene. The CDR3 spans 15 residues. This chain's CDR3 is CASSFGLAGVYEQFF.

The chain has TRBV12-3 or TRBV12-4 and TRBJ2-7. This CDR3 contains 11 residues. The CDR3 sequence: CASSLTDEQYF.

The chain links TRBV5-1 to TRBJ1-1. Germline V gene sequence: CDR1 SGHRS, CDR2 YFSETQ. The CDR3 consists of 15 residues. This CDR3 is CASSLVGFVVSEAFF.

This chain uses TRBV7-9 with TRBJ2-7; TCRdb proposes TRBD1, but this gene call is untestable without DNA. Germline V gene lookup returns CDR1 SEHNR and CDR2 FQNEAQ (reference sequence). CDR3 length equals 13 residues. The CDR3 spells CASSPPTTYEQYF.

J is TRBJ2-1 and V is TRBV7-9; TCRdb selects TRBD2, and the lack of DNA leaves this call unchecked. The CDR3 contains 16 residues. Germline V CDR1 and CDR2: SEHNR, FQNEAQ (reference sequence). Here the CDR3 reads CASSGSRLAGGSEQFF.

V usage is TRBV29-1 and J usage is TRBJ1-1. This CDR3 has 13 residues. Germline CDR1 is SQVTM and CDR2 is ANQGSEA. CDR3 loop: CSVAGYVSTEAFF.

This chain uses TRBV21-1 with TRBJ2-7; lacking DNA, the TRBD1 call made by TCRdb goes unchecked. TRBV21-1 has pseudogene status. This CDR3 comprises 15 residues. This chain's CDR3 is CASSNTGTGVHEQYF.

The V and J genes are TRBV9 and TRBJ2-7; the TRBD2 assignment by TCRdb is unverifiable without DNA. Germline V CDR1 and CDR2: SGDLS, YYNGEE. The CDR3 sequence is 17 residues long. The chain's CDR3 is CASSVGASGGAPAEQYF. The whole variable domain, filled in from reference TRBV9 and TRBJ2-7, reads DSGVTQTPKHLITATGQRVTLRCSPRSGDLSVYWYQQSLDQGLQFLIQYYNGEERAKGNILERFSAQQFPDLHSELNLSSLELGDSALYFCASSVGASGGAPAEQYFGPGTRLTVT.

V gene TRBV5-1 combines with J gene TRBJ2-1; as DNA is missing, the TRBD1 call by TCRdb cannot be tested. The CDR3 length is 18 residues. CDR1 SGHRS and CDR2 YFSETQ come from the germline V gene. The CDR3: CASSLFVRTGVSYNEQFF. The variable domain in full, with the rest retrieved from reference TRBV5-1 and TRBJ2-1, is KAGVTQTPRYLIKTRGQQVTLSCSPISGHRSVSWYQQTPGQGLQFLFEYFSETQRNKGNFPGRFSGRQFSNSRSEMNVSTLELGDSALYLCASSLFVRTGVSYNEQFFGPGTRLTVL.

The V and J genes are TRBV7-2 and TRBJ2-1; absent DNA, TCRdb's TRBD2 call cannot be checked. The CDR3 covers 15 residues. The germline CDR1 and CDR2 sequences are SGHTA and FQGNSA. The CDR3 loop is CASSSSWAGGNEQFF.

The J gene is TRBJ2-1, the V gene TRBV25-1; TCRdb's assignment of TRBD1 cannot be checked, as there is no DNA. Per the germline V gene, CDR1 is MGHDK and CDR2 is SYGVNS. The CDR3 runs 14 residues. The CDR3 reads CASSDRGGNNEQFF.

This clonotype is called large based on its frequency. This chain links TRBV7-8 with TRBJ2-1; the D call of TRBD2 rests on TCRdb alone, since no DNA is present to check it. This CDR3 is built from 16 residues. CDR1 and CDR2 (germline): SGHVS, FQNEAQ. CDR3 residues: CASSVPGTSVVNEQFF.

This chain uses TRBV29-1 with TRBJ2-1. Germline CDR1 is SQVTM and CDR2 is ANQGSEA. The CDR3 contains 13 residues. CDR3: CSVTGVSYNEQFF.

The CDR3 loop reads CSVLTGDGYTF. This rearrangement joins TRBV29-1 to TRBJ1-2; no DNA is available, so the TRBD1 call from TCRdb remains unchecked. Germline V lookup: CDR1 SQVTM, CDR2 ANQGSEA. This CDR3 comprises 11 residues.

The rearrangement joins TRBV6-2 or TRBV6-3 to TRBJ1-2; the TRBD1 assignment by TCRdb is unverifiable without DNA. The length of the CDR3 is 15 residues. Germline CDR1 MNHEY, CDR2 SVGEGT. The CDR3 spells CASSQGELPNYGYTF.

V gene TRBV19 combines with J gene TRBJ2-7; the TCRdb D gene call, TRBD2, has no DNA to confirm it. Per the germline V gene, CDR1 is LNHDA and CDR2 is SQIVND (reference sequence). The CDR3 sequence is 14 residues long. Here the CDR3 reads CASSIGGGSYEQYF.

The rearrangement joins TRBV12-3 or TRBV12-4 to TRBJ2-5; TCRdb returns TRBD2, unconfirmable since there is no DNA. The CDR3 is made up of 13 amino acids. CDR3 protein: CASTRWERETQYF.

The chain employs TRBV12-3 or TRBV12-4 and TRBJ2-1. The CDR3 sequence is 12 residues long. The CDR3 loop is CASGYSYNEQFF.